Listed below are T cell receptor beta chains from one sample, sequenced in a study of T cell repertoires in breast cancer. TCRdb reprocessed the emulsion pairing reads with MiXCR, giving one entry per CDR3 protein. The sample shows roughly 38,000 distinct CDR3 sequences, 35% to 50% of them seen only once. The sample taken for sequencing was CD8+ T cells. The receptors come from a pool of human donors with breast cancer or a healthy control (not recorded which). Each CDR3 is given without its conserved first and last residue. Fields, in order: J gene, V gene, CDR3 protein.

TRBJ1-5 TRBV7-2 ASSGMGGGNQPQH
TRBJ1-2 TRBV14 ASGPRTFYGYT
TRBJ2-7 TRBV7-9 ASSLQGYEQY
TRBJ2-3 TRBV6-4 ASSETSGDSDTQY
TRBJ2-5 TRBV7-9 ASSYLVQETQY
TRBJ1-1 TRBV11-3 ASSFDMNTEAF
TRBJ2-7 TRBV6-2/TRBV6-3 ASSRLAGGSEQY
TRBJ1-5 TRBV6-1 ASSYVRKQGNNQPQH
TRBJ2-5 TRBV24-1 ATSDGGTRVKETQY
TRBJ2-1 TRBV15 ATKGTGVNEQF
TRBJ2-7 TRBV7-2 ASSRGSSYEQY
TRBJ1-2 TRBV10-3 AIRIGTGLLGYT
TRBJ2-7 TRBV7-4 ASSSGTSEGNRYEQY
TRBJ2-1 TRBV5-1 ASSPAGLAGESSYNEQF
TRBJ2-3 TRBV6-6 ASSYPADQADTQY
TRBJ1-5 TRBV2 ASRDTLNQPQH
TRBJ2-7 TRBV7-9 ASSSAVGEQY
TRBJ1-2 TRBV7-9 ASSLENVDGYT
TRBJ2-3 TRBV20-1 SASVGSTDTQY
TRBJ1-1 TRBV20-1 SAEQVRGSEAF
TRBJ1-2 TRBV5-4 ASSLSRAAYGYT
TRBJ2-5 TRBV6-5 ASRRGGRFQETQY
TRBJ2-3 TRBV6-2/TRBV6-3 ASSYPRSSSTDTQY
TRBJ2-1 TRBV14 ASSQDLGLAGEVHEQF
TRBJ1-6 TRBV28 ASRAGTFYNSPLH
TRBJ2-2 TRBV10-2 ASRGQGTGELF
TRBJ1-5 TRBV12-3/TRBV12-4 ASRVSSHQPQH